Following are 3 T cell receptor beta chains from one sample sequenced in a study of T cell changes during pregnancy in multiple sclerosis (dated by TCRdb to between 2018 and 2020). Library generation was performed with the immunoSEQ multiplex PCR assay. TCRdb limited this immuneACCESS table to in-frame rearrangements with V and J called. A share of clones is missing; checked studies link under half to unresolved V genes, and the rest is unexplained. This sample has fewer than 85,000 clones in its table, and just over 90% of those were observed once. Jointly, the top ten make up 2.5% to 3% of the sample. The sample was peripheral blood, taken in the second trimester of pregnancy. The receptor source for this set is a female donor with multiple sclerosis, enrolled in a pregnancy study.

This clone has a handful of counts. The V call is TRBV7-3, the J call TRBJ1-2, with D perhaps matching TRBD1 (5 bases). The CDR3 totals 16 residues. Germline CDR1 is SGHTA and CDR2 is FQGTGA. V lost 3 bases and J 4 bases, leaving 18 bases between the germline ends. This CDR3 is CASSFGQGLIIYGYTF. Written as DNA, the CDR3 is TGTGCCAGCAGCTTCGGGCAGGGCCTTATTATCTATGGCTACACCTTC.

The chain links TRBV19 to TRBJ2-2; TRBD1 matches at 9 bases. V shed 4 bases and J 6 bases; nucleotides not matched to a gene: 3. This CDR3 is 14 amino acids long. The germline CDR1 and CDR2 sequences are LNHDA and SQIVND (reference sequence). CDR3 region: CASSTRQGAGELFF. The CDR3 DNA reads as TGTGCCAGTAGTACCCGACAGGGGGCCGGGGAGCTGTTTTTT.

This clone was seen only once. The rearrangement uses TRBV6-1 and TRBJ2-7, with TRBD1 as a possible D gene (6 bases). Deletions cut 4 bases from V and 4 bases from J, with 14 bases between. The CDR3 totals 14 residues. Germline CDR1 and CDR2: MNHNS and SASEGT. The CDR3 spells CASSVTGHLYEQYF. The CDR3 nucleotides read TGTGCCAGCAGTGTGACGGGACACCTATACGAGCAGTACTTC.